Shown below are 30 T cell receptor beta chains from a single sample sequenced in a study of identical twins. TCRdb itself ran the 5' RACE reads through MiXCR, one entry per CDR3 protein. The data show some 760,000 distinct CDR3 sequences, with 18% seen just once and approximately 14% held by the top ten. These data are also associated with another study on T cells expressing NK-cell markers.

The specimen sequenced was PBMCs. All receptors derive from a woman aged 18-30 years in good health.

Only a few counts were recorded for this clonotype. V and J are TRBV5-5 and TRBJ1-6; D unclear. Germline V CDR1 and CDR2: SGHKS, YYEKEE (reference sequence). The CDR3 loop spans 15 amino acids. The V end lost 2 bases, the J end lost 1 base, and 7 bases lay between the germline ends. CDR3 region: CASSLQTSYNSPLHF. DNA for the CDR3: TGTGCCAGCAGCTTACAGACATCCTATAATTCACCCCTCCACTTT.

This clonotype was counted only a few times. This chain joins TRBV20-1 and TRBJ1-2; no firm D call. The CDR3 loop spans 12 amino acids. Trimming cost V 1 base and J 5 bases, with 8 bases left between them. Germline V gives CDR1 DFQATT, CDR2 SNEGSKA (reference sequence). The CDR3 reads CSARVPAYGYTF. The CDR3 DNA reads as TGCAGTGCTAGAGTCCCCGCATATGGCTACACCTTC.

This clonotype was observed a handful of times. CDR3 residues: CASSPTQSTNYGYTF. The CDR3 DNA reads TGTGCCAGCTCACCAACACAGAGTACTAACTATGGCTACACCTTC. This chain links TRBV18 with TRBJ1-2, with D hard to call. This CDR3 is 15 amino acids long. Germline lookup yields CDR1 KGHSH and CDR2 LQKENI. The V gene lost 2 bases and the J gene lost 0 bases, with 10 bases spanning the gap. Drawing the rest from reference TRBV18 and TRBJ1-2, the complete variable domain is NAGVMQNPRHLVRRRGQEARLRCSPMKGHSHVYWYRQLPEEGLKFMVYLQKENIIDESGMPKERFSAEFPKEGPSILRIQQVVRGDSAAYFCASSPTQSTNYGYTFGSGTRLTVV.

V is TRBV6-2 or TRBV6-3 and J is TRBJ2-7, with D unresolved. The germline V gene has CDR1 MNHEY and CDR2 SVGEGT. CDR3 length equals 15 residues. V lost 3 bases and J 0 bases, leaving 12 bases between the germline ends. The CDR3: CASSYGWWSSYEQYF. CDR3 in DNA: TGTGCCAGCAGTTATGGCTGGTGGAGCTCCTACGAGCAGTACTTC.

This clonotype was counted only a few times. The CDR3 loop reads CASSLERLTDTQYF. CDR3 nucleotide sequence: TGTGCCAGCAGTTTAGAGCGACTCACAGATACGCAGTATTTT. The V call is TRBV12-3 or TRBV12-4, the J call TRBJ2-3; D remains unclear. V lost 1 base and J lost 2, with 7 bases in between. The CDR3 contains 14 residues.

The chain couples TRBV27 to TRBJ2-7; D uncertain. This CDR3 region has 13 residues. The germline V and J ends were trimmed by 3 bases and 5 bases, with 11 bases remaining between them. The germline CDR1 and CDR2 sequences are MNHEY and SMNVEV (reference sequence). The CDR3 sequence: CASSFRRVDEQYF. For the CDR3, the DNA is TGTGCCAGCAGTTTTCGGAGAGTTGACGAGCAGTACTTC.

There are many counts of this clonotype. The chain employs TRBV7-9 and TRBJ1-2; D remains ambiguous. The CDR3 runs to 15 residues. Germline-derived CDR1 and CDR2 are SEHNR and FQNEAQ (reference sequence). Trimming left V 5 bases short and J 2 bases short, with 15 bases between. The CDR3: CASSRLRTENYGYTF. As DNA, the CDR3 is TGTGCCAGCAGCCGGCTCCGGACGGAAAACTATGGCTACACCTTC. The full variable domain, with the rest looked up from reference TRBV7-9 and TRBJ1-2, is DTGVSQNPRHKITKRGQNVTFRCDPISEHNRLYWYRQTLGQGPEFLTYFQNEAQLEKSRLLSDRFSAERPKGSFSTLEIQRTEQGDSAMYLCASSRLRTENYGYTFGSGTRLTVV.

The chain employs TRBV12-3 or TRBV12-4 and TRBJ2-3; 10 bases are a match to TRBD2. The CDR3 is 17 amino acids. J lost 2 bases, V lost 5 bases, and 10 bases had no gene match. CDR3 in DNA: TGTGCCAGCAGTCAAGAACTAGCGGGGAGAATCACAGATACGCAGTATTTT. Protein: CASSQELAGRITDTQYF.

This clonotype showed up many times. The V call is TRBV7-2, the J call TRBJ1-2; D unclear. The germline V and J ends were trimmed by 2 bases and 8 bases, with 12 bases remaining between them. Germline V lookup: CDR1 SGHTA, CDR2 FQGNSA. The CDR3 runs to 13 residues. CDR3 nucleotide sequence: TGTGCCAGCAGCTTAAGGCGTCTGTCGGGCTACACCTTC. Translating gives CASSLRRLSGYTF.

The rearrangement links TRBV20-1 to TRBJ2-7; D may correspond to TRBD1 or TRBD2 (5 bases each). The CDR3 is 13 amino acids. Germline V gene sequence: CDR1 DFQATT, CDR2 SNEGSKA (reference sequence). V lost 5 bases and J 3 bases, leaving 14 bases between the germline ends. CDR3 region: CSAVRDGFYEQYF. The CDR3 region has the DNA TGCAGTGCTGTTCGGGACGGCTTCTACGAGCAGTACTTC.

This clonotype turned up a few times. As DNA, the CDR3 is TGTGCCAGCAGCATCGGGGGATCGGACACTGAAGCTTTCTTT. It encodes CASSIGGSDTEAFF. The genes are TRBV9 and TRBJ1-1; weak D call: TRBD1 (5 bases). CDR3 length: 14 amino acids. Trimming removed 4 bases at V and 3 bases at J, with 13 bases between. CDR1 and CDR2 from the germline V gene are SGDLS and YYNGEE.

This clonotype was counted ten times or more. The chain couples TRBV10-3 to TRBJ1-2; no reliable D call. Germline loops: CDR1 ENHRY, CDR2 SYGVKD. The length of the CDR3 is 14 residues. Trimming left V 3 bases short and J 4 bases short, with 12 bases between. The CDR3 sequence: CAISDPDLAYGYTF. Written as DNA, the CDR3 is TGTGCCATCAGTGACCCGGACCTGGCCTATGGCTACACCTTC.

This clonotype was counted a few times. The chain employs TRBV18 and TRBJ2-1; tentatively, D is TRBD2 (6 bases). Germline-derived CDR1 and CDR2 are KGHSH and LQKENI. The V gene lost 3 bases and the J gene lost 0 bases, with 18 bases spanning the gap. This CDR3 contains 18 residues. The CDR3, as DNA: TGTGCCAGCTCACCTAGGGACTTTCTACACAGCTCCTACAATGAGCAGTTCTTC. Protein: CASSPRDFLHSSYNEQFF.

This clonotype was picked up many times. The chain joins TRBV29-1 to TRBJ2-2; 11 bases fit TRBD2. The CDR3 spans 17 residues. The junction had 10 bases not matched to a gene; V was cut back by 6 bases and J by 1 base. Germline V gives CDR1 SQVTM, CDR2 ANQGSEA. The DNA of the CDR3 is TGCAGCGTGGGCGGGAGCGGACTAGCGGGGAACACCGGGGAGCTGTTTTTT. The encoded protein is CSVGGSGLAGNTGELFF.

This clonotype was observed a handful of times. The V gene is TRBV27, the J gene TRBJ2-7, with no clear D. Trimming took off 7 bases at V and 1 base at J, with 11 bases between the two ends. The CDR3 sequence is 13 residues long. Germline V gene sequence: CDR1 MNHEY, CDR2 SMNVEV (reference sequence). Here the CDR3 reads CASIGPGSYEQYF. CDR3 DNA sequence: TGTGCCAGCATCGGACCAGGATCCTACGAGCAGTACTTC.

This chain connects TRBV9 to TRBJ2-2; a possible D gene is TRBD1 (5 bases). V was trimmed by 5 bases and J by 4 bases, leaving 18 bases between them. Germline loops: CDR1 SGDLS, CDR2 YYNGEE. This CDR3 spans 16 amino acids. As DNA, the CDR3 is TGTGCCAGCAGGGCCAACTCAGGGTTTGCCACCGGGGAGCTGTTTTTT. Translating gives CASRANSGFATGELFF.

This clonotype appeared a few times. The rearrangement uses TRBV5-1 and TRBJ1-4; D remains unclear. The CDR3 consists of 15 residues. V lost 0 bases to trimming and J lost 2 bases, with 8 bases between them. Germline V gene sequence: CDR1 SGHRS, CDR2 YFSETQ. Here the CDR3 reads CASSLGSFTNEKLFF. The CDR3 coding sequence is TGCGCCAGCAGCTTGGGAAGCTTTACTAATGAAAAACTGTTTTTT.

This rearrangement joins TRBV12-3 or TRBV12-4 to TRBJ1-1; D possibly corresponds to TRBD1 (5 bases). The CDR3 contains 13 residues. V gave up 3 bases and J gave up 5 bases, with 10 bases separating them. This chain's CDR3 is CASSFLGETEAFF. The CDR3 bases are TGTGCCAGCAGTTTTCTGGGGGAGACTGAAGCTTTCTTT.

The gene calls are TRBV4-1 and TRBJ2-1; D uncertain. The germline V and J ends were trimmed by 1 base and 10 bases, with 11 bases remaining between them. In germline, CDR1 is MGHRA, CDR2 YSYEKL. The CDR3 is 13 residues long. The CDR3 loop reads CASSQASAWEQFF. The CDR3 DNA sequence: TGCGCCAGCAGCCAAGCCTCAGCCTGGGAGCAGTTCTTC.

This clonotype was observed a handful of times. This chain connects TRBV27 to TRBJ2-1, with a possible D match to TRBD2 (5 bases). CDR1 MNHEY and CDR2 SMNVEV come from the germline V gene (reference sequence). V was pared by 7 bases and J by 2 bases, with 9 bases between. This CDR3 is built from 13 residues. As DNA, the CDR3 is TGTGCCAGCATGCCCGGGACCTACAATGAGCAGTTCTTC. Its protein product is CASMPGTYNEQFF.

This chain uses TRBV24-1 with TRBJ2-1; the match to TRBD1 covers 7 bases. The CDR3 contains 14 residues. V lost 6 bases and J lost 3; bases outside the gene matches: 4. Looked up from germline, CDR1 is KGHDR and CDR2 is SFDVKD. The CDR3 here is CATSTGALYNEQFF. In DNA, the CDR3 is TGTGCCACCAGTACAGGGGCCCTCTACAATGAGCAGTTCTTC.

The genes are TRBV7-3 and TRBJ2-1, with 9 bases lining up with TRBD2. Germline assignment: CDR1 SGHTA and CDR2 FQGTGA. The CDR3 is 17 amino acids. V lost 0 bases to trimming and J lost 5 bases; unmatched junction nucleotides: 8. Here the CDR3 reads CASSLTRSSGGDNEQFF. CDR3 nucleotide sequence: TGTGCCAGCAGCTTAACCCGGAGTAGCGGGGGAGACAATGAGCAGTTCTTC. The full variable domain, its missing parts supplied by reference TRBV7-3 and TRBJ2-1, is GAGVSQTPSNKVTEKGKYVELRCDPISGHTALYWYRQSLGQGPEFLIYFQGTGAADDSGLPNDRFFAVRPEGSVSTLKIQRTERGDSAVYLCASSLTRSSGGDNEQFFGPGTRLTVL.

The V call is TRBV7-9, the J call TRBJ2-1; 14 positions agree with TRBD2. Germline V CDR1 and CDR2: SEHNR, FQNEAQ (reference sequence). With 1 base clipped from V and 14 bases from J, the junction kept 7 bases outside the gene matches. The CDR3 spans 15 residues. CDR3 loop: CASSLEGLAGAEEFF. The CDR3 region has the DNA TGTGCCAGCAGCTTAGAGGGACTAGCGGGGGCCGAGGAGTTCTTC.

This clonotype has just a few counts. V usage is TRBV9 and J usage is TRBJ1-2; D uncertain. V was cut by 0 bases and J by 3 bases, with 6 bases left in between. Looked up from germline, CDR1 is SGDLS and CDR2 is YYNGEE. The length of the CDR3 is 13 residues. CDR3 DNA: TGTGCCAGCAGCGTAGCCCCAGACTATGGCTACACCTTC. Protein: CASSVAPDYGYTF.

The chain has TRBV12-3 or TRBV12-4 and TRBJ2-7; possible D gene TRBD2, 5 bases. V was trimmed by 1 base and J by 2 bases, leaving 9 bases between them. The CDR3 has 14 amino acids. CDR3 sequence (DNA): TGTGCCAGCAGTTTAGGGTGGGAGACCTACGAGCAGTACTTC. Protein sequence: CASSLGWETYEQYF.

This rearrangement joins TRBV11-1 to TRBJ1-1; D is ambiguous. V shed 7 bases and J shed 1 base, with 25 bases lying between them. In germline, CDR1 is SGHAT, CDR2 FQDESV (reference sequence). This CDR3 comprises 18 residues. The CDR3, as DNA: TGTGCCAGCACCATTACCCTGCCGGGTTTTGCGGAGAACACTGAAGCTTTCTTT. It codes for CASTITLPGFAENTEAFF.

The V gene is TRBV18, the J gene TRBJ2-7; D tentatively fits TRBD1 or TRBD2 (5 bases each). Per germline, CDR1 KGHSH and CDR2 LQKENI. Trimming removed 3 bases from V and 4 bases from J, with 16 bases in between. The CDR3 runs to 15 residues. CDR3 DNA sequence: TGTGCCAGCTCACCTCGGGACGGAGGTGCTTACGAGCAGTACTTC. It codes for CASSPRDGGAYEQYF. Drawing the rest from reference TRBV18 and TRBJ2-7, the complete variable domain is NAGVMQNPRHLVRRRGQEARLRCSPMKGHSHVYWYRQLPEEGLKFMVYLQKENIIDESGMPKERFSAEFPKEGPSILRIQQVVRGDSAAYFCASSPRDGGAYEQYFGPGTRLTVT.

This clonotype was seen only a few times. The chain recombines TRBV7-8 with TRBJ2-1; D perhaps matches TRBD2 (6 bases). The CDR3 has 15 residues. Germline lookup yields CDR1 SGHVS and CDR2 FQNEAQ. V was shortened by 5 bases and J by 2 bases, with 13 bases between the two germline ends. For the CDR3, the DNA is TGTGCCAGCAGCCTCCGGGAGTCCCCCTACAATGAGCAGTTCTTC. Amino acid sequence: CASSLRESPYNEQFF.

Comments on this clonotype: This may arise from a read error, as a much more abundant clone is one base away. V usage is TRBV7-6 and J usage is TRBJ1-1; D remains ambiguous. V shed 0 bases and J shed 1 base, with 3 bases lying between them. This CDR3 comprises 13 residues. In germline, CDR1 is SGHVS, CDR2 FNYEAQ. In DNA, the CDR3 is TGTGCCAGCAGCTTAGCCACGAACACTGAAGCTTTCTTT. Amino acid sequence: CASSLATNTEAFF.

This rearrangement joins TRBV12-3 or TRBV12-4 to TRBJ2-2; D is perhaps TRBD1 or TRBD2 (7 bases each). This CDR3 comprises 16 residues. Trimming removed 3 bases at V and 3 bases at J, with 14 bases between. The chain's CDR3 is CASSFRPGGDTGELFF. The CDR3 coding sequence is TGTGCCAGCAGTTTTAGGCCAGGGGGGGACACCGGGGAGCTGTTTTTT.